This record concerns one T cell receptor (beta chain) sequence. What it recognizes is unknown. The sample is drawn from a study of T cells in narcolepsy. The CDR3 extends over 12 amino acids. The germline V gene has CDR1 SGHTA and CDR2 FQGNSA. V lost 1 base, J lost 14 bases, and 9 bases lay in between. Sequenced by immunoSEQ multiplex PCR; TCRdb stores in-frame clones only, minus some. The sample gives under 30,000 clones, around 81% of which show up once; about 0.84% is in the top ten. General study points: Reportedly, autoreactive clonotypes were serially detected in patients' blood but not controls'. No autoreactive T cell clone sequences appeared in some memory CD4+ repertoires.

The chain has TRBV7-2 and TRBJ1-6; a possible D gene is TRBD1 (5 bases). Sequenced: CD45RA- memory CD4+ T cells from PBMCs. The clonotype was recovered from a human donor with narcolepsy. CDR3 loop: CASSLDWGTLHF. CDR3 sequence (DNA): TGTGCCAGCAGCTTAGACTGGGGGACCCTCCACTTT.